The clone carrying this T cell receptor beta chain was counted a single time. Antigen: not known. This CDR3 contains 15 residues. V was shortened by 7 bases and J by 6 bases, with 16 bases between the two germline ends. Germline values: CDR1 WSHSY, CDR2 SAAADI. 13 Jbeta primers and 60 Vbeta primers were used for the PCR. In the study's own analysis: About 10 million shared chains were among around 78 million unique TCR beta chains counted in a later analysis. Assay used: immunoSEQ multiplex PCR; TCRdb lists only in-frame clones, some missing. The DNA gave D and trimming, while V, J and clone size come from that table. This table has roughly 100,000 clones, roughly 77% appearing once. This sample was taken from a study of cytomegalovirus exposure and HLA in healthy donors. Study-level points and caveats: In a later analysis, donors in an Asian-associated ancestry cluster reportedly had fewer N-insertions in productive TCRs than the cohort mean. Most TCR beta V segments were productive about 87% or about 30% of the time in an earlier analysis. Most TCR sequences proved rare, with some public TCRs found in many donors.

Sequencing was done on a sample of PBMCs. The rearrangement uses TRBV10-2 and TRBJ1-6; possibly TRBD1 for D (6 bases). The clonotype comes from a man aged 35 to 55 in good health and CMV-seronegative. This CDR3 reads CASTAIQGPNSPLHF. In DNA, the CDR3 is TGCGCCAGCACCGCTATTCAGGGGCCTAATTCACCCCTCCACTTT.